This passage covers 21 T cell receptor beta chains from one sample sequenced in a study of breast tumors, draining lymph nodes, adjacent tissues. Breast cancer patients provided tissue from their axillary draining lymph nodes. TCRdb re-derived calls from the multiplex PCR reads in MiXCR, one entry per CDR3 protein. The table includes approximately 230,000 distinct CDR3 sequences, nearly 35% detected once. The sample consisted of axillary lymph node tissue. The receptors derive from a female donor with breast cancer. Some clones in this sample may be carry-over from other donors' samples.

This clonotype occurred many times. V gene TRBV12-3 or TRBV12-4 combines with J gene TRBJ1-2; D unresolved. V dropped 6 bases and J dropped 11 bases, with 16 bases sitting between them. The CDR3 length is 12 residues. The CDR3 region is CASSRLAIAYTF. Here the CDR3 DNA reads TGTGCCAGCAGCCGACTAGCCATCGCGTACACCTTC.

As regards this clonotype: A much larger clonotype is one base distant, so this may be a read error. No conserved phenylalanine or tryptophan ends this CDR3, so it is likely a read error. The chain combines TRBV20-1 with TRBJ2-5; no clear D. V gave up 3 bases and J gave up 5 bases, with 4 bases separating them. CDR1 and CDR2 from the germline V gene are DFQATT and SNEGSKA (reference sequence). The CDR3 has 10 amino acids. This chain's CDR3 is CSASVETQYS. Written as DNA, the CDR3 is TGCAGTGCTAGCGTTGAGACCCAGTACTCC.

As concerns this clonotype: The junction does not match germline at one end; this may be a read error. The CDR3: CASSLWTGAFGNTIHF. CDR3 nucleotide sequence: TGTGCCAGCAGCTTATGGACGGGGGCTTTTGGAAACACCATACATTTT. J is TRBJ1-3 and V is TRBV7-9; possibly TRBD1 for D (6 bases). CDR3 size: 16 residues. Looked up from germline, CDR1 is SEHNR and CDR2 is FQNEAQ (reference sequence). The full variable domain, in which reference TRBV7-9 and TRBJ1-3 provide the parts outside the CDR3, is DTGVSQNPRHKITKRGQNVTFRCDPISEHNRLYWYRQTLGQGPEFLTYFQNEAQLEKSRLLSDRFSAERPKGSFSTLEIQRTEQGDSAMYLCASSLWTGAFGNTIHFGEGSWLTVV.

The rearrangement uses TRBV9 and TRBJ1-2, with no clear D. This CDR3 region has 12 residues. V was pared by 3 bases and J by 12 bases, with 15 bases between. Germline V gives CDR1 SGDLS, CDR2 YYNGEE. For the CDR3, the DNA is TGTGCCAGCAGCGCGGGCAGCTCTGGAAACACCTTC. Encoded protein: CASSAGSSGNTF.

This clonotype was counted many times. CDR3: CASSYQNSPLHF. As DNA, the CDR3 is TGTGCCAGCAGTTACCAGAATTCACCCCTCCACTTT. This chain uses TRBV6-5 with TRBJ1-6; unclear D gene. Trimming took 2 bases from V and 7 from J, leaving 3 bases between them. Germline V CDR1 and CDR2: MNHEY, SVGAGI. This CDR3 region has 12 residues.

This clonotype was counted ten times or more. This rearrangement joins TRBV5-1 to TRBJ1-3; TRBD1 agrees at 8 bases. Trimming at V came to 0 bases and at J to 1 base, leaving 6 bases not matched to a gene. The CDR3 length is 17 residues. The germline CDR1 and CDR2 sequences are SGHRS and YFSETQ. The CDR3 sequence: CASSLGGTGGSGNTIYF. CDR3 sequence (DNA): TGCGCCAGCAGCTTGGGTGGAACAGGGGGTTCTGGAAACACCATATATTTT.

This clonotype was observed at least ten times. The chain combines TRBV9 with TRBJ1-2; D possibly corresponds to TRBD1 (5 bases). V dropped 3 bases and J dropped 8 bases, with 17 bases sitting between them. Germline CDR1 is SGDLS and CDR2 is YYNGEE. The CDR3 is made up of 14 amino acids. CDR3 DNA: TGTGCCAGCAGCGCCGGGACCCCTCGTGGAGGCTACACCTTC. Translating gives CASSAGTPRGGYTF.

This clonotype was recorded many times. The genes are TRBV7-2 and TRBJ2-1, with 7 bases fitting TRBD1. Germline V gene lookup returns CDR1 SGHTA and CDR2 FQGNSA. This CDR3 spans 16 amino acids. Trimming cost V 4 bases and J 5 bases; bases outside gene matches: 11. The CDR3 here is CASSSPAGGINNEQFF. Here the CDR3 DNA reads TGTGCCAGCAGCTCCCCGGCAGGGGGAATCAACAATGAGCAGTTCTTC.

V is TRBV7-2 and J is TRBJ1-1; TRBD1 agrees at 7 bases. CDR1 and CDR2 from the germline V gene are SGHTA and FQGNSA. CDR3 length: 13 residues. The J segment lost 10 bases and the V segment lost 4 bases, leaving 9 bases of the junction unmatched. The CDR3 sequence: CASSSTGVGRAFF. For the CDR3, the DNA is TGTGCCAGCAGCTCTACAGGGGTGGGCAGAGCTTTCTTT.

This clonotype was recorded at least ten times. The chain links TRBV11-2 to TRBJ2-2; D might be TRBD1 (6 bases). CDR1 and CDR2 (germline): SGHAT, FQNNGV. Trimming shortened V by 3 bases and J by 2 bases, and 10 bases separated the two germline ends. There are 15 residues in the CDR3. The CDR3 loop reads CASSLRTVNTGELFF. CDR3 in DNA: TGTGCCAGCAGCTTGAGGACAGTTAACACCGGGGAGCTGTTTTTT.

The chain links TRBV7-2 to TRBJ1-5; D is uncertain. Germline V gene sequence: CDR1 SGHTA, CDR2 FQGNSA. V was cut by 4 bases and J by 0 bases, with 10 bases left in between. This CDR3 spans 15 amino acids. CDR3 nucleotide sequence: TGTGCCAGCAGCTCATCAAGGGATAGCAATCAGCCCCAGCATTTT. Encoded protein: CASSSSRDSNQPQHF.

This clonotype was seen a few times. This may stem from a read error, because a much larger clone lies one nucleotide away. V and J are TRBV20-1 and TRBJ2-7; the D gene is possibly TRBD2 (6 bases). The germline V and J ends were trimmed by 0 bases and 3 bases, with 18 bases remaining between them. Germline V lookup: CDR1 DFQATT, CDR2 SNEGSKA (reference sequence). The CDR3 covers 16 residues. CDR3 DNA sequence: TGCAGTGCTAGAGATCGACGTCGGGAGCCACTCTACGAGCAGTACTTC. Its translation is CSARDRRREPLYEQYF.

In its sample, this clonotype was seen many times. This sequence joins TRBV4-1 and TRBJ2-3; D gene unclear. Germline V gene sequence: CDR1 MGHRA, CDR2 YSYEKL. This CDR3 is 17 amino acids long. The V end was cut by 1 base, the J end by 0 bases, with 14 bases between. CDR3 residues: CASSQGPGPSSTDTQYF. CDR3 in DNA: TGCGCCAGCAGCCAAGGCCCTGGGCCGAGTAGCACAGATACGCAGTATTTT.

This clonotype showed up many times. This chain links TRBV24-1 with TRBJ2-1, with D perhaps being TRBD1 or TRBD2 (5 bases each). The CDR3 sequence is 13 residues long. The germline gives CDR1 KGHDR, CDR2 SFDVKD. V lost 12 bases and J lost 5, with 16 bases in between. The CDR3 DNA follows: TGTGCCTCTCACCTGGTGGGGGACAATGAGCAGTTCTTC. Amino acids: CASHLVGDNEQFF.

This clonotype was seen repeatedly, ten times or more. The chain uses TRBV10-3 and TRBJ2-1, with D unresolved. Between the trimmed V and J ends, which lost 0 bases and 4 bases, there was a span of 7 bases. Germline V gene sequence: CDR1 ENHRY, CDR2 SYGVKD. CDR3 length: 14 amino acids. The CDR3 is CAISESGTYNEQFF. In nucleotides, the CDR3 is TGTGCCATCAGTGAGTCGGGAACTTACAATGAGCAGTTCTTC.

The CDR3 region has the DNA TGTGCCAGCAGTGGTGGACAGGGCTACGAGCAGTACTTC. This codes for CASSGGQGYEQYF. The chain carries TRBV2 and TRBJ2-7; 8 nucleotides agree with TRBD1. Germline V gene lookup returns CDR1 SNHLY and CDR2 FYNNEI. The CDR3 has 13 amino acids. The trim removed 4 bases at V and 3 bases at J, leaving 2 bases unmatched.

This clonotype was observed a few times. V usage is TRBV19 and J usage is TRBJ1-1; possible D gene TRBD1, 6 bases. Germline V gene lookup returns CDR1 LNHDA and CDR2 SQIVND (reference sequence). Deletions cut 5 bases from V and 6 bases from J, with 19 bases between. The CDR3 totals 15 residues. The chain's CDR3 is CASSQRGEQNPEAFF. CDR3 bases: TGTGCCAGTAGTCAAAGGGGGGAGCAAAACCCTGAAGCTTTCTTT.

The chain uses TRBV6-2 or TRBV6-3 and TRBJ2-6; 8 nucleotides align to TRBD1. J lost 2 bases, V lost 8 bases, and 5 bases had no gene match. Germline V lookup: CDR1 MNHEY, CDR2 SVGEGT. The CDR3 extends over 15 amino acids. The CDR3 loop is CASGKQGAGANVLTF. CDR3 nucleotide sequence: TGTGCCAGCGGTAAACAGGGGGCTGGGGCCAACGTCCTGACTTTC.

V usage is TRBV2 and J usage is TRBJ2-2, with D perhaps matching TRBD2 (6 bases). Germline V gene data show CDR1 as SNHLY and CDR2 as FYNNEI. Trimming took 6 bases from V and 3 from J, leaving 23 bases between them. The CDR3 runs to 18 residues. CDR3 coding DNA: TGTGCCAGCAGGATTGGAGCTCAATATAGCGGATACACCGGGGAGCTGTTTTTT. As protein: CASRIGAQYSGYTGELFF.

This clonotype was detected ten times or more. The chain employs TRBV7-9 and TRBJ2-2, with TRBD1 matching over 9 bases. This CDR3 comprises 18 residues. Losses at the gene ends were 2 bases for V and 2 bases for J; bases not matched to a gene: 9. Germline CDR1 SEHNR, CDR2 FQNEAQ (reference sequence). CDR3 in DNA: TGTGCCAGCAGCTTATGGCCCCCGGGACAGGGCAACACCGGGGAGCTGTTTTTT. It encodes CASSLWPPGQGNTGELFF.

Concerning this clonotype: A much larger clone differs from this one at a single base, so this may be a read error. The chain recombines TRBV7-9 with TRBJ1-2, with TRBD1 matching over 8 bases. The germline gives CDR1 SEHNR, CDR2 FQNEAQ (reference sequence). CDR3 length equals 15 residues. For the CDR3, the DNA is TGTGCCAGCAGCCCCAGGACAGGGTCGAACTATGGCCACCCCTTC. Translated: CASSPRTGSNYGHPF.